Presented here are 30 T cell receptor beta chains from one specimen sequenced in a study of blood T cell repertoires in COVID-19. Using immunoSEQ multiplex PCR, the repertoire was profiled, and TCRdb retains in-frame clones only, with some absent. The sample lists about 250,000 clones, around 83% occurring once. The sequenced sample consisted of peripheral blood. Receptors originate from a man between 35 and 55 years old with active or convalescent COVID-19.

The sample holds a few counts of this clone. The genes are TRBV10-1 and TRBJ2-3; 8 bases agree with TRBD2. The CDR3 covers 15 residues. V was clipped by 2 bases and J by 4 bases; unmatched bases: 5. CDR1 is WNHNN and CDR2 is SYGVQD in the germline V gene (reference sequence). In nucleotides, the CDR3 is TGCGCCAGCAGTGAGCGGGAGGGCGCGGCAGATACGCAGTATTTT. Amino acid sequence: CASSEREGAADTQYF.

V is TRBV19 and J is TRBJ1-1; 7 bases fit TRBD1. Germline V gene sequence: CDR1 LNHDA, CDR2 SQIVND (reference sequence). V lost 6 bases to trimming and J lost 6 bases; unmatched junction nucleotides: 7. There are 13 residues in the CDR3. CDR3 DNA: TGTGCCAGTAGCCAAACAGGGGTTCCTGAAGCTTTCTTT. Residues: CASSQTGVPEAFF.

The CDR3 DNA follows: TGTGCCAGCAGGCCCCGACTCCCGGGACTAGCGGCCCGCACAGATACGCAGTATTTT. This sequence encodes CASRPRLPGLAARTDTQYF. This rearrangement joins TRBV3-1 (or the pseudogene TRBV3-2) to TRBJ2-3, with TRBD2 matching over 11 bases. The CDR3 runs to 19 residues. Germline trimming cut 6 bases from V and 1 base from J; bases unmatched to any gene: 15. Germline loops: CDR1 LGHDT, CDR2 YNNKEL (reference sequence).

This clone was seen once. The CDR3 region has the DNA TGTGCCAGCAGCTTAGCTATGACCGGGTATAGTGTGATGATCAATGAGCAGTTCTTC. It encodes CASSLAMTGYSVMINEQFF. V is TRBV11-3 and J is TRBJ2-1; D is undetermined. The ends were cut back, 1 base at V and 6 bases at J, with 25 bases in the middle. The CDR3 sequence is 19 residues long. CDR1 and CDR2 (germline): SGHNT, YENEEA. Full variable domain (remainder filled in from reference TRBV11-3 and TRBJ2-1): EAGVVQSPRYKIIEKKQPVAFWCNPISGHNTLYWYLQNLGQGPELLIRYENEEAVDDSQLPKDRFSAERLKGVDSTLKIQPAELGDSAVYLCASSLAMTGYSVMINEQFFGPGTRLTVL.

The chain carries TRBV4-1 and TRBJ1-5; D perhaps matches TRBD1 (5 bases). There are 18 residues in the CDR3. Germline values: CDR1 MGHRA, CDR2 YSYEKL. V dropped 0 bases and J dropped 10 bases, with 25 bases sitting between them. Here the CDR3 reads CASSQDTTAGQAGQPQHF. The CDR3 DNA reads as TGCGCCAGCAGCCAAGATACTACCGCGGGGCAGGCCGGTCAACCCCAGCATTTT.

The rearrangement uses TRBV15 and TRBJ1-4; D not certain. Trimming pared 0 bases from V and 2 bases from J, leaving 7 bases between. Germline loops: CDR1 LNHNV, CDR2 YYDKDF (reference sequence). The CDR3 length is 15 residues. The CDR3 DNA sequence: TGTGCCACCAGCAGAGATGGGAGGACTAATGAAAAACTGTTTTTT. Encoded protein: CATSRDGRTNEKLFF.

The gene calls are TRBV6-4 and TRBJ1-1; 12 bases map to TRBD1. This CDR3 comprises 16 residues. Trimming cost V 9 bases and J 4 bases; bases outside gene matches: 12. Germline loops: CDR1 MRHNA, CDR2 SNTAGT. The CDR3 reads CARTPGTGGVGTEAFF. The DNA for the CDR3 is TGTGCCAGAACCCCCGGGACAGGGGGCGTAGGCACTGAAGCTTTCTTT.

This chain's CDR3 is CASSLEGISGANVLTF. The CDR3 DNA sequence: TGTGCCAGCAGCTTAGAGGGGATATCTGGGGCCAACGTCCTGACTTTC. V is TRBV7-8 and J is TRBJ2-6; D perhaps matches TRBD1 (5 bases). CDR3 length equals 16 residues. Trimming stripped 1 base from V and 1 base from J, with 8 bases between. The germline V gene has CDR1 SGHVS and CDR2 FQNEAQ.

This chain uses TRBV10-3 with TRBJ1-5; D gene unclear. Trimming shortened V by 3 bases and J by 3 bases, and 6 bases separated the two germline ends. Germline values: CDR1 ENHRY, CDR2 SYGVKD. This CDR3 has 13 residues. The CDR3 reads CAISDRDNQPQHF. CDR3 nucleotides: TGTGCCATCAGTGACCGGGACAATCAGCCCCAGCATTTT.

The chain is built from TRBV24-1 and TRBJ2-5; 11 nucleotides match TRBD1. The trim removed 1 base at V and 4 bases at J, leaving 13 bases unmatched. The CDR3 has 19 amino acids. The germline CDR1 and CDR2 sequences are KGHDR and SFDVKD. The CDR3 DNA reads as TGTGCCACCAGTGATTTAAGGTCGAGTCGGGACAGGGGGGGAGAGACCCAGTACTTC. Its translation is CATSDLRSSRDRGGETQYF.

The chain carries TRBV9 and TRBJ2-5; 7 nucleotides match TRBD1. The germline V gene encodes CDR1 SGDLS and CDR2 YYNGEE. The CDR3 spans 14 residues. Trimming removed 4 bases from V and 5 bases from J; junction bases left unmatched: 8. CDR3 bases: TGTGCCAGCAGCTCAGGGGGTCAGGGTGAGACCCAGTACTTC. Protein sequence: CASSSGGQGETQYF. The full variable domain, its missing parts supplied by reference TRBV9 and TRBJ2-5, is DSGVTQTPKHLITATGQRVTLRCSPRSGDLSVYWYQQSLDQGLQFLIQYYNGEERAKGNILERFSAQQFPDLHSELNLSSLELGDSALYFCASSSGGQGETQYFGPGTRLLVL.

This chain connects TRBV12-3 or TRBV12-4 to TRBJ2-2, with D unresolved. Trimming left V 3 bases short and J 8 bases short, with 7 bases between. This CDR3 is built from 12 residues. The CDR3 loop reads CASSFNRGELFF. The CDR3 DNA is TGTGCCAGCAGTTTCAATAGAGGGGAGCTGTTTTTT.

The gene calls are TRBV3-1 (or the pseudogene TRBV3-2) and TRBJ1-5; 7 bases are a match to TRBD1. V lost 4 bases and J lost 6; bases outside the gene matches: 6. The CDR3 runs to 14 residues. Germline loops: CDR1 LGHDT, CDR2 YNNKEL (reference sequence). The CDR3 coding sequence is TGTGCCAGCAGCCCGCAGGGGGGCAGTCAGCCCCAGCATTTT. Translating it yields CASSPQGGSQPQHF.

This clone was seen more than once but under ten times. The rearrangement joins TRBV6-5 to TRBJ2-7; D is ambiguous. The V end lost 7 bases, the J end lost 3 bases, and 7 bases lay between the germline ends. This CDR3 spans 11 amino acids. Germline V CDR1 and CDR2: MNHEY, SVGAGI. The chain's CDR3 is CASTRVYEQYF. The CDR3 DNA reads as TGTGCCAGCACTCGCGTCTACGAGCAGTACTTC.

The CDR3 DNA sequence: TGTGCCAGCAGCCCGGGACTAGCGGGGAACACCGGGGAGCTGTTTTTT. It specifies CASSPGLAGNTGELFF. The J gene is TRBJ2-2, the V gene TRBV6-6, with 12 bases aligning to TRBD2. CDR3 length: 16 residues. Germline V lookup: CDR1 MNHNY, CDR2 SVGAGI (reference sequence). With 6 bases clipped from V and 1 base from J, the junction kept 3 bases outside the gene matches.

The chain couples TRBV21-1 to TRBJ1-5; TRBD1 was called by the table and not checked on the DNA. TRBV21-1 constitutes a pseudogene. This CDR3 contains 18 residues. The CDR3 is CASSKSPGGWGADQPQHF. In DNA form, the CDR3 reads TGTGCCAGCAGCAAATCCCCAGGGGGGTGGGGGGCTGATCAGCCCCAGCATTTT.

The chain combines TRBV4-1 with TRBJ1-4; TRBD1 might be the D (6 bases). The germline V gene encodes CDR1 MGHRA and CDR2 YSYEKL. The CDR3 runs to 17 residues. Trimming removed 4 bases from V and 3 bases from J, with 18 bases in between. CDR3 DNA: TGCGCCAGCAGCCCAACACAGGGTTTACTGGCTAATGAAAAACTGTTTTTT. Encoded protein: CASSPTQGLLANEKLFF.

The chain has TRBV30 and TRBJ1-2; TRBD1 is a possible D gene (5 bases). Germline lookup yields CDR1 GTSNPN and CDR2 SVGIG (reference sequence). V lost 0 bases and J 8 bases, leaving 19 bases between the germline ends. The length of the CDR3 is 15 residues. CDR3 loop: CAWSVGSKGMRGYTF. CDR3 nucleotides: TGTGCCTGGAGTGTAGGTAGTAAGGGGATGAGAGGCTACACCTTC.

This clone was recorded once. The chain couples TRBV10-1 to TRBJ1-5; 7 bases align to TRBD1. This CDR3 is built from 15 residues. V shed 4 bases, J shed 2 bases, and the junction held 5 bases outside the gene matches. Germline-derived CDR1 and CDR2 are WNHNN and SYGVQD (reference sequence). The CDR3 nucleotides are TGCGCCAGCAGTGGAAAGGGGGCTGGCAATCAGCCCCAGCATTTT. It specifies CASSGKGAGNQPQHF.

V is TRBV5-5 and J is TRBJ2-3; possible D gene TRBD2, 5 bases. V lost 1 base, J lost 2 bases, and 20 bases lay in between. The CDR3 length is 18 residues. Germline V lookup: CDR1 SGHKS, CDR2 YYEKEE (reference sequence). Here the CDR3 DNA reads TGTGCCAGCAGCTTGAGGCCTGGACTCTCTCCCACCACAGATACGCAGTATTTT. As protein: CASSLRPGLSPTTDTQYF.

The chain combines TRBV5-4 with TRBJ2-3, with 10 bases that match TRBD2. V was clipped by 6 bases and J by 1 base; unmatched bases: 11. Germline-derived CDR1 and CDR2 are SGHNT and YYREEE (reference sequence). The CDR3 has 17 amino acids. CDR3 residues: CASTPGVTSGGTDTQYF. The CDR3 bases are TGTGCCAGCACTCCCGGGGTAACTAGCGGGGGCACAGATACGCAGTATTTT.

V gene TRBV19 combines with J gene TRBJ1-1; D gene ambiguous. The CDR3 is 13 residues long. V lost 3 bases to trimming and J lost 8 bases, with 13 bases between them. Germline lookup yields CDR1 LNHDA and CDR2 SQIVND (reference sequence). CDR3 sequence: CASSIRSQAEAFF. DNA of the CDR3: TGTGCCAGTAGTATTCGGTCTCAGGCCGAAGCTTTCTTT.

The V and J genes are TRBV18 and TRBJ1-2; unclear D gene. V gave up 3 bases and J gave up 8 bases, with 19 bases separating them. The CDR3 runs to 15 residues. CDR1 and CDR2 from the germline V gene are KGHSH and LQKENI. The CDR3 DNA sequence: TGTGCCAGCTCACCGGGTGGGCCGCAGGATCGAGGCTACACCTTC. It codes for CASSPGGPQDRGYTF.

This chain links TRBV2 with TRBJ2-5, with 8 nucleotides matching TRBD2. CDR3 length: 16 amino acids. V lost 8 bases to trimming and J lost 4 bases; unmatched junction nucleotides: 15. CDR1 and CDR2 (germline): SNHLY, FYNNEI. CDR3 region: CASDLRGRGGGETQYF. Here the CDR3 DNA reads TGTGCCAGCGACCTCAGAGGACGGGGGGGCGGAGAGACCCAGTACTTC.

V is TRBV10-3 and J is TRBJ2-1; 8 bases match TRBD1. Per germline, CDR1 ENHRY and CDR2 SYGVKD. The CDR3 runs to 15 residues. V was clipped by 1 base and J by 7 bases; unmatched bases: 6. CDR3 in DNA: TGTGCCATCAGTGAGTTCGGAACAGGGGGGAATGAGCAGTTCTTC. Translation gives CAISEFGTGGNEQFF.

This clone was seen a handful of times. This chain joins TRBV3-1 (or the pseudogene TRBV3-2) and TRBJ2-1; possible D gene TRBD1, 6 bases. Germline loops: CDR1 LGHDT, CDR2 YNNKEL (reference sequence). This CDR3 spans 12 amino acids. V shed 4 bases and J shed 9 bases, with 10 bases lying between them. Here the CDR3 reads CASSPQGIEQFF. The CDR3 DNA is TGTGCCAGCAGCCCACAGGGAATTGAGCAGTTCTTC.

The rearrangement joins TRBV5-4 to TRBJ2-2, with 12 nucleotides matching TRBD2. The V gene's germline CDR1 is SGHNT and CDR2 YYREEE (reference sequence). The CDR3 contains 16 residues. The V segment lost 3 bases and the J segment 1 base; nucleotides outside the gene matches: 1. The CDR3 DNA reads as TGTGCCAGCAGCTCACTAGCGGGGGGGAACACCGGGGAGCTGTTTTTT. Protein: CASSSLAGGNTGELFF.

The chain has TRBV4-3 and TRBJ1-3; D ambiguous. Trimming left V 0 bases short and J 4 bases short, with 16 bases between. Looked up from germline, CDR1 is LGHNA and CDR2 is YSLEER. CDR3 length: 17 amino acids. CDR3 bases: TGCGCCAGCAGCCAAGAGTCCCGAGGCGTCCTGGGAAACACCATATATTTT. Translated, it gives CASSQESRGVLGNTIYF.

The rearrangement joins TRBV6-5 to TRBJ1-3; unclear D gene. There are 14 residues in the CDR3. In germline, CDR1 is MNHEY, CDR2 SVGAGI. Here the CDR3 reads CASQPGISGNTIYF. The CDR3, as DNA: TGTGCGTCCCAGCCGGGGATCTCTGGAAACACCATATATTTT.

J is TRBJ1-1 and V is TRBV6-5; no clear D. Germline CDR1 is MNHEY and CDR2 is SVGAGI. V was shortened by 2 bases and J by 11 bases, with 15 bases between the two germline ends. This CDR3 contains 13 residues. The CDR3 DNA sequence: TGTGCCAGCAGTTACACTGAGAGGGTTGAGGCTTTCTTT. Translated, it gives CASSYTERVEAFF.